Sequencing of this T cell receptor beta chain was carried out in a study of identical twins. This clonotype was seen a few times. No antigen is known for it. Whole-study results and caveats: With beta out-of-frame sequences, excess sharing by twins was weaker. Monozygotic twins shared more out-of-frame TCR alpha than recombination models predicted. A lower insertion count was a feature of abundant cord blood beta clonotypes, with no such feature in memory repertoires.

Using its own MiXCR run on the 5' RACE reads, TCRdb lists one record per CDR3 protein. The sample lists a few hundred thousand distinct CDR3 sequences, around 20% occurring once. CDR3 length equals 13 residues. Germline CDR1 reads MDHEN; CDR2 reads SYDVKM. V shed 2 bases and J shed 3 bases, with 5 bases lying between them. V usage is TRBV28 and J usage is TRBJ2-4; D is undetermined. The sequence came from a man aged 45-65 years in good health. The sequenced sample was naive T cells sorted from blood. CDR3 amino acids: CASSLPSKNIQYF. The DNA of the CDR3 is TGTGCCAGCAGTTTACCCAGCAAAAACATTCAGTACTTC.